This T cell receptor (beta chain) derives from a study of T cells in Graves' hyperthyroidism and ophthalmopathy. Researchers amplified the TCR beta CDR3 regions from RNA transcripts. A set of HTBI primers served as the primers for a first-round RT-PCR of the TCR CDR3. TCRdb fed the multiplex PCR reads into MiXCR, producing one record per CDR3 protein. This sample carries hundreds of thousands of distinct CDR3 sequences, about 20% of them seen once, and the ten largest clones take 45% to 50%. V was shortened by 0 bases and J by 0 bases, with 11 bases between the two germline ends. The CDR3 runs 17 residues. Per germline, CDR1 LGHDT and CDR2 YNNKEL (reference sequence).

The chain combines TRBV3-1 with TRBJ2-2; unclear D gene. The receptor comes from a man in his forties with Graves' ophthalmopathy. Material for sequencing was blood. This chain's CDR3 is CASSQDLRPANTGELFF. The CDR3 bases are TGTGCCAGCAGCCAAGACTTGAGACCAGCGAACACCGGGGAGCTGTTTTTT.